This T cell receptor beta chain was captured by sequencing in a study of Ad26.COV2.S vaccination and SARS-CoV-2 variants. In the study overall: Donor participated within the Ad26.COV2.S arm of the COV1001 trial.

The treatment is: some 20 received Ad26.COV2.S at low or high dose, single or two shots; about 5 received placebo; per-sample allocation not given. Material that was analyzed had been drawn on day 63 after the first vaccine or placebo injection. Libraries were prepared by immunoSEQ multiplex PCR; TCRdb keeps only in-frame clonotypes and omits some of them. The sample has 300,000 to 350,000 clones; around nine tenths are singletons. This sample comprised peripheral blood, obtained in a trial of Ad26.COV2.S vaccine versus placebo. The origin of this receptor is a person aged 18 to 59 who received the Ad26.COV2.S COVID-19 vaccine or a placebo.

As DNA, the CDR3 is TGTGCCAGCAGTTTGCGTTGGAATGAGCAGTTCTTC. This translates into CASSLRWNEQFF. The genes are TRBV12-3 or TRBV12-4 and TRBJ2-1; D is undetermined. V gave up 3 bases and J gave up 7 bases, with 7 bases separating them. The CDR3 sequence is 12 residues long.